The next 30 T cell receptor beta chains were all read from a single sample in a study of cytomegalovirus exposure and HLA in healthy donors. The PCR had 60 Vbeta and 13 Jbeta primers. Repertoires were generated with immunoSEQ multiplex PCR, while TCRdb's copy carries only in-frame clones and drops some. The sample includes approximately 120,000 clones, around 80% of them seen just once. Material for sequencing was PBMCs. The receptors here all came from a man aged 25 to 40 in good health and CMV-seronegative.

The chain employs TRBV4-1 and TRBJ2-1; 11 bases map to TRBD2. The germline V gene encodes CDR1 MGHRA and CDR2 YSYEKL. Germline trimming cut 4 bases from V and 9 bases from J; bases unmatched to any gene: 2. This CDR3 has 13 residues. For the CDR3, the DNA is TGCGCCAGCAGCCCTAGCGGGAGGACTGAGCAGTTCTTC. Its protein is CASSPSGRTEQFF.

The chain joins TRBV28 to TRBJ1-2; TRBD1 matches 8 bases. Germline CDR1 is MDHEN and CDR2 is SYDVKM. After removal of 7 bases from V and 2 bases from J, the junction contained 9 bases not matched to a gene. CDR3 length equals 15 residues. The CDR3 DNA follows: TGTGCCAGCATTCAGGGGGCGACGAAAAACTATGGCTACACCTTC. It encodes CASIQGATKNYGYTF.

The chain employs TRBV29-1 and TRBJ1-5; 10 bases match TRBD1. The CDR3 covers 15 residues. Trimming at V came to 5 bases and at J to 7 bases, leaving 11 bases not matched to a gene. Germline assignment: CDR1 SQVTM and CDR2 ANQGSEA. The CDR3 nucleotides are TGCAGCGTTTCACCGGGACAGGGGACGGGACAGCCCCAGCATTTT. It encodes CSVSPGQGTGQPQHF.

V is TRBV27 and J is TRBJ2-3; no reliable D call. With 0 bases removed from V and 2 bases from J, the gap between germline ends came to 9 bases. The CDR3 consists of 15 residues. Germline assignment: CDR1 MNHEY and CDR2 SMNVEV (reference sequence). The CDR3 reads CASSLSIQTTDTQYF. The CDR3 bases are TGTGCCAGCAGTTTATCGATACAGACCACAGATACGCAGTATTTT.

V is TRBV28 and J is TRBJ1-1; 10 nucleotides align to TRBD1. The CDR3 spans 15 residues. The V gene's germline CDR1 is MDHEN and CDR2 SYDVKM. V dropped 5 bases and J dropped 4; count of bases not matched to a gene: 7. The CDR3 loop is CASSIRTGGGTEAFF. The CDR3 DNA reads TGTGCCAGCAGTATACGGACAGGGGGGGGCACTGAAGCTTTCTTT.

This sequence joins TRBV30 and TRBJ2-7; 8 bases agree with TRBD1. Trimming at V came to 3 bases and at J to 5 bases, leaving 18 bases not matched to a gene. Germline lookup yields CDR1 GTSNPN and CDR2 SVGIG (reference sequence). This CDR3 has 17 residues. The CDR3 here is CAWRSHRGVGSFHEQYF. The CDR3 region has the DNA TGTGCCTGGAGGTCGCACAGGGGGGTGGGGAGTTTCCACGAGCAGTACTTC.

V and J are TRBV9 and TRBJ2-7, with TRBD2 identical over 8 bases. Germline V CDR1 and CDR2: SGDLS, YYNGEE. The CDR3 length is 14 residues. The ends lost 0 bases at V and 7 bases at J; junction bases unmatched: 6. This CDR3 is CASSVEAGAREQYF. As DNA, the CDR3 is TGTGCCAGCAGCGTAGAAGCGGGAGCTAGGGAGCAGTACTTC.

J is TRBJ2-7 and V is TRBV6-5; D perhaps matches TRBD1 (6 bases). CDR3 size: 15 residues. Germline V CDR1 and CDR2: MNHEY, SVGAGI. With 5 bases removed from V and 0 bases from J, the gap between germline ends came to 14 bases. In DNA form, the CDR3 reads TGTGCCAGCAGTGGCGCCGGACAGAGCTCCTACGAGCAGTACTTC. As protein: CASSGAGQSSYEQYF.

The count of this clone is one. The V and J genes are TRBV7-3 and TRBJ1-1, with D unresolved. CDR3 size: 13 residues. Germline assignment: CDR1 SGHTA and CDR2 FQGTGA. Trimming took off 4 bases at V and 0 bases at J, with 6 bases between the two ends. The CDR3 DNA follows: TGTGCCAGCAGCTCGGCGGTGAACACTGAAGCTTTCTTT. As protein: CASSSAVNTEAFF.

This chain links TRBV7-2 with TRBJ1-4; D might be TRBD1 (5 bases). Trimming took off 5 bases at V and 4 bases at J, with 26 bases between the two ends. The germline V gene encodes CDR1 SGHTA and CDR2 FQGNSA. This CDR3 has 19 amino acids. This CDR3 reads CASSPRVSTGRILNEKLFF. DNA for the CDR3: TGTGCCAGCAGCCCTAGGGTATCAACAGGACGAATACTTAATGAAAAACTGTTTTTT. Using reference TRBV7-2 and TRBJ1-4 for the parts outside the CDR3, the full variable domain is GAGVSQSPSNKVTEKGKDVELRCDPISGHTALYWYRQSLGQGLEFLIYFQGNSAPDKSGLPSDRFSAERTGGSVSTLTIQRTQQEDSAVYLCASSPRVSTGRILNEKLFFGSGTQLSVL.

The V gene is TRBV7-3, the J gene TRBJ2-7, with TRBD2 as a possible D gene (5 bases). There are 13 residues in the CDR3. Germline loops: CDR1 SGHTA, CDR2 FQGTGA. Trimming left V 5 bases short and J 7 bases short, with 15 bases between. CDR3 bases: TGTGCCAGCAGCCCCGATAGCGTGGTTGAGCAGTACTTC. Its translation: CASSPDSVVEQYF.

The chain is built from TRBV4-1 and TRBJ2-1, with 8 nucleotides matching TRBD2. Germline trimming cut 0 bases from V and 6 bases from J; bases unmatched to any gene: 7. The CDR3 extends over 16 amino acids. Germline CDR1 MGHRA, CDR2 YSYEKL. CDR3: CASSQEKREFTNEQFF. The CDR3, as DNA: TGCGCCAGCAGCCAAGAAAAGCGGGAGTTCACCAATGAGCAGTTCTTC.

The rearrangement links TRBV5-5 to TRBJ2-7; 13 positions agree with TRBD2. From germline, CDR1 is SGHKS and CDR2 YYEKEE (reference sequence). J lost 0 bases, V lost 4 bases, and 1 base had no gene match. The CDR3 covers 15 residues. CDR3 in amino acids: CASSRTSGSSYEQYF. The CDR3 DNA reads TGTGCCAGCAGCCGGACTAGCGGGAGCTCCTACGAGCAGTACTTC.

This CDR3 is CASSPAGASYGYTF. The CDR3 DNA sequence: TGTGCCAGCAGCCCTGCGGGGGCGAGCTATGGCTACACCTTC. The chain has TRBV7-8 and TRBJ1-2; possible D gene TRBD1, 6 bases. V was pared by 5 bases and J by 4 bases, with 14 bases between. The CDR3 loop spans 14 amino acids. Per the germline V gene, CDR1 is SGHVS and CDR2 is FQNEAQ.

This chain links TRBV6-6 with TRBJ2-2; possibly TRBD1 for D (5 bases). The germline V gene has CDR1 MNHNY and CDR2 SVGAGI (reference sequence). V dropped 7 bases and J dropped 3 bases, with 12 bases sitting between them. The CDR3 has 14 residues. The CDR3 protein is CASNTGPYTGELFF. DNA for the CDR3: TGTGCCAGCAATACAGGTCCCTACACCGGGGAGCTGTTTTTT.

The CDR3 DNA sequence: TGTGCCAGCAGAACACAGAGTCTGAACACTGAAGCTTTCTTT. Amino acid sequence: CASRTQSLNTEAFF. The gene calls are TRBV6-5 and TRBJ1-1; D not resolved. The CDR3 runs 14 residues. Trimming took off 6 bases at V and 0 bases at J, with 11 bases between the two ends. Germline-derived CDR1 and CDR2 are MNHEY and SVGAGI.

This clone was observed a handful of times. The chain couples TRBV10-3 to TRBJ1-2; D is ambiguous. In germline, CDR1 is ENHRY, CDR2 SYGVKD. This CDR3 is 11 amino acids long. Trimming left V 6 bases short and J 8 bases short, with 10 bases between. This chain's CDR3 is CAIRQDHGYTF. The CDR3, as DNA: TGTGCCATCAGGCAGGATCACGGCTACACCTTC.

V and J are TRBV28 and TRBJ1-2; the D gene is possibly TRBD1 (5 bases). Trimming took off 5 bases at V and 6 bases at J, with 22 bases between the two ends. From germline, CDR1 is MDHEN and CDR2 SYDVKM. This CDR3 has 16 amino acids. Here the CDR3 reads CASSLNLGLGDDGYTF. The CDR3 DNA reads TGTGCCAGCAGTCTCAACCTGGGACTGGGGGACGATGGCTACACCTTC.

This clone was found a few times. CDR3 in DNA: TGTGCCAGCAGTGGGGGGCAGGGGAATTTAGATACGCAGTATTTT. Translating gives CASSGGQGNLDTQYF. This chain joins TRBV2 and TRBJ2-3; D perhaps matches TRBD1 (6 bases). Germline CDR1 and CDR2: SNHLY and FYNNEI. The V and J ends lost 4 bases and 5 bases respectively, with 16 bases between them. This CDR3 contains 15 residues.

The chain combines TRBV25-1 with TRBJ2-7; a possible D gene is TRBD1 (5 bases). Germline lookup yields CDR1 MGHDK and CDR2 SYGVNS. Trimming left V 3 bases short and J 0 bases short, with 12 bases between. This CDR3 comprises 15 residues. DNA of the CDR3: TGTGCCAGCAGTGATCTCCAGGGCCTCTCCTACGAGCAGTACTTC. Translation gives CASSDLQGLSYEQYF.

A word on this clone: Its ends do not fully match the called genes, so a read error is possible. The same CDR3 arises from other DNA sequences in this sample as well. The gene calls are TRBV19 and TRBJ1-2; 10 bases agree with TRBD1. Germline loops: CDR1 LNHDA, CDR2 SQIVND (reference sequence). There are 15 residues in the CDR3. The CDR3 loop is CASTIQGTGDYGYTF. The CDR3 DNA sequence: TGTGCTAGTACCATTCAAGGGACAGGGGACTATGGCTACACCTTC.

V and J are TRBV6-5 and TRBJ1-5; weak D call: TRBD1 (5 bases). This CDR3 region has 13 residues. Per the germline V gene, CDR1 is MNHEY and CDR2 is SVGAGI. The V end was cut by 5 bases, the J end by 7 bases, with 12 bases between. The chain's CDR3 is CASSAGLRQPQHF. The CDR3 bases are TGTGCCAGCAGTGCAGGGTTGCGCCAGCCCCAGCATTTT.

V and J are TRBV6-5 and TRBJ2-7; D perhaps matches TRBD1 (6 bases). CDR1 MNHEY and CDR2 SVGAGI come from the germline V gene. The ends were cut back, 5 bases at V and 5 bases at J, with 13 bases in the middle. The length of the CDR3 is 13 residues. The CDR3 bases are TGTGCCAGCAGTCCGACAGGTCGGAACGAGCAGTACTTC. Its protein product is CASSPTGRNEQYF.

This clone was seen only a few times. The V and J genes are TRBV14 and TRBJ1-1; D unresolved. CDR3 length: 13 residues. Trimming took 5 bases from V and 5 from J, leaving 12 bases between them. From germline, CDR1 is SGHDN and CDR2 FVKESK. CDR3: CASSFSRETEAFF. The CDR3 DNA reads TGTGCCAGCAGCTTCAGCCGGGAAACTGAAGCTTTCTTT.

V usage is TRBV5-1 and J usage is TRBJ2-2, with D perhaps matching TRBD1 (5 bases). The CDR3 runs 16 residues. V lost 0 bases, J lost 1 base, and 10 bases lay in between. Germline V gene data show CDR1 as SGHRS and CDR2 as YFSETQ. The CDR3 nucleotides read TGCGCCAGCAGCTTGGACCCCCAGGGGAACACCGGGGAGCTGTTTTTT. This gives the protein CASSLDPQGNTGELFF.

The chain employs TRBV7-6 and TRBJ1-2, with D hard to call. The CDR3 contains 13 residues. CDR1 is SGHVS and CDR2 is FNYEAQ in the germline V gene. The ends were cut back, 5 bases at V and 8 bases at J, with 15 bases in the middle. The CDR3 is CASSAGVGEGYTF. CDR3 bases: TGTGCCAGCAGCGCCGGGGTTGGGGAGGGCTACACCTTC.

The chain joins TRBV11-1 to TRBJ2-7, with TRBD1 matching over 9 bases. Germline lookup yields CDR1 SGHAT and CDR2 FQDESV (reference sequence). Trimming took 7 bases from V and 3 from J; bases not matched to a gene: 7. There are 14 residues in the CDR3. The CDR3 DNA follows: TGTGCCAGCAAACCGGGACAGGGATTCTACGAGCAGTACTTC. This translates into CASKPGQGFYEQYF.

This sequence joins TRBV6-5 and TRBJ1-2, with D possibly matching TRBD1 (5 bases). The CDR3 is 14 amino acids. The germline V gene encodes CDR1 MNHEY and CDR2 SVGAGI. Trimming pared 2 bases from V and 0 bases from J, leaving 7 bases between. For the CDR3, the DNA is TGTGCCAGCAGTTACCGACAGACTAACTATGGCTACACCTTC. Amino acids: CASSYRQTNYGYTF.

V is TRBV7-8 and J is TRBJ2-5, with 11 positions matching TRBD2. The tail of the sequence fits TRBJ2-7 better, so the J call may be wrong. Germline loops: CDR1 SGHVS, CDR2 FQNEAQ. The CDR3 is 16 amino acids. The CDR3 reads CASSRGTSGDSYEQYF. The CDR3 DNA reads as TGTGCCAGCAGCCGGGGGACTAGCGGTGACTCCTACGAGCAGTACTTC.

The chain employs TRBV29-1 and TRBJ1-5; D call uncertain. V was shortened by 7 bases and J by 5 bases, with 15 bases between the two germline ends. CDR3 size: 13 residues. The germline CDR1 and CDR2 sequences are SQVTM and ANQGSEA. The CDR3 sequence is CSAGYGIDQPQHF. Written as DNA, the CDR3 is TGCAGCGCTGGTTACGGGATTGATCAGCCCCAGCATTTT.